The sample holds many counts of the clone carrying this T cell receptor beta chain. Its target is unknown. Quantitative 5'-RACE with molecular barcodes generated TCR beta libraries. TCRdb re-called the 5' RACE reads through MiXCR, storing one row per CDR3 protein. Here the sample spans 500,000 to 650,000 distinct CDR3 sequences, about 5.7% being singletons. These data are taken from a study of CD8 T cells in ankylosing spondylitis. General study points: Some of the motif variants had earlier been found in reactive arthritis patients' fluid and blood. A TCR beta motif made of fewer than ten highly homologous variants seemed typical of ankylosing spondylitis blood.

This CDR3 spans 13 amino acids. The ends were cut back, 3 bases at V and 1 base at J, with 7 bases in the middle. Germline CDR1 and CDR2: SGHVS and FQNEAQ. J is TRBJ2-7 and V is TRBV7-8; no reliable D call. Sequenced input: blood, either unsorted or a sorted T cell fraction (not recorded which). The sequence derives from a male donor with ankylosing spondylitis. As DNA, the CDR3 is TGTGCCAGCAGCTTGAGGAGATCCTACGAGCAGTACTTC. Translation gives CASSLRRSYEQYF.